This T cell receptor (beta chain) stems from a study of cytomegalovirus exposure and HLA in healthy donors. PCR was performed using 60 Vbeta and 13 Jbeta primers. The table came from immunoSEQ multiplex PCR; TCRdb's copy has only in-frame clones and leaves some out. Seen here are roughly 150,000 clones, approximately 78% observed once, and the top ten hold 0.96%. The source material was PBMCs. This TCR was recovered from a girl aged 2 to 9 in good health and CMV-seropositive.

The CDR3 bases are TGTGCCAGCAGGAGATCACAGTCCACCGGGGAGCTGTTTTTT. Protein product: CASRRSQSTGELFF. V usage is TRBV2 and J usage is TRBJ2-2; D is unresolved. The CDR3 loop spans 14 amino acids. Germline CDR1 reads SNHLY; CDR2 reads FYNNEI. Trimming removed 6 bases at V and 4 bases at J, with 12 bases between.